This T cell receptor (beta chain) was documented in a study of cytomegalovirus exposure and HLA in healthy donors. For the study at large: The study's early data release held roughly 90 million unique TCRs from HLA-typed donors. Study-wide results and limits: The records held CMV serostatus as the only immune exposure information. A few CMV-associated chains proved CMV antigen-specific in vitro.

60 Vbeta and 13 Jbeta primers were used in PCR. Clones were read by immunoSEQ multiplex PCR, and TCRdb kept only the in-frame ones, dropping some. The data contain approximately 210,000 clones, nearly 80% of them singletons. All donors participated as healthy donors of bone marrow. With V trimmed by 4 bases and J by 5 bases, 5 bases remained unmatched. Looked up from germline, CDR1 is SGHAT and CDR2 is FQDESV (reference sequence). This CDR3 has 16 residues. This clone was counted once. Its target is not known. The chain couples TRBV11-1 to TRBJ2-1, with 13 bases identical to TRBD2. The clonotype originates from a male donor in good health and CMV-seronegative. The sequenced sample was PBMCs. The CDR3 sequence: CASSWMTSGRHNEQFF. The CDR3 DNA reads TGTGCCAGCAGCTGGATGACTAGCGGGAGGCACAATGAGCAGTTCTTC.